These 18 T cell receptor beta chains were sequenced from one sample in a study of preoperative IRX-2 immunotherapy in early breast cancer. Repertoires were generated with immunoSEQ multiplex PCR, while TCRdb's copy carries only in-frame clones and drops some. The sample has 35,000 to 40,000 clones; 65% to 90% are singletons. Treatment specified: preoperative locoregional IRX-2 cytokine immunotherapy. This specimen consisted of lymph node tissue, obtained after IRX-2 immunotherapy. Every receptor here comes from a human donor with breast cancer.

This chain uses TRBV5-1 with TRBJ2-2; 11 bases line up with TRBD2. V shed 3 bases and J 4 bases; nucleotides not matched to a gene: 5. CDR1 SGHRS and CDR2 YFSETQ come from the germline V gene. The CDR3 is 16 residues long. CDR3 DNA: TGCGCCAGCAGCTGGGGACTAGCGGACCTCACCGGGGAGCTGTTTTTT. Protein: CASSWGLADLTGELFF.

The chain joins TRBV15 to TRBJ2-3, with 12 bases lining up with TRBD2. CDR1 and CDR2 (germline): LNHNV, YYDKDF (reference sequence). CDR3 length: 18 amino acids. V lost 1 base, J lost 3 bases, and 8 bases stayed unmatched. The CDR3 DNA follows: TGTGCCACCAGCAGAGCTCCTAGCGGGGGGGCTTTGACAGATACGCAGTATTTT. Its protein product is CATSRAPSGGALTDTQYF.

This chain joins TRBV6-8 and TRBJ2-5; D call uncertain. Looked up from germline, CDR1 is MNHGY and CDR2 is SAAAGT. The V gene lost 0 bases and the J gene lost 7 bases, with 9 bases spanning the gap. The CDR3 has 13 residues. CDR3 region: CASSYSRLTTQYF. In nucleotides, the CDR3 is TGTGCCAGCAGTTACTCGAGGCTCACGACCCAGTACTTC.

V gene TRBV6-8 combines with J gene TRBJ2-5; the D gene is possibly TRBD2 (5 bases). The CDR3 runs 15 residues. Germline V CDR1 and CDR2: MNHGY, SAAAGT. The V and J ends lost 7 bases and 0 bases respectively, with 15 bases between them. CDR3 DNA sequence: TGTGCCAGCACCACGGGGAGCGCGTACCAAGAGACCCAGTACTTC. Its translation is CASTTGSAYQETQYF.

J is TRBJ2-3 and V is TRBV5-1; the D is unclear. This CDR3 is 14 amino acids long. Germline CDR1 reads SGHRS; CDR2 reads YFSETQ. Trimming took off 0 bases at V and 6 bases at J, with 11 bases between the two ends. CDR3 residues: CASSLDGAPDTQYF. DNA of the CDR3: TGCGCCAGCAGCTTGGATGGAGCCCCGGATACGCAGTATTTT.

The chain links TRBV28 to TRBJ2-6, with D tentatively TRBD2 (6 bases). The germline gives CDR1 MDHEN, CDR2 SYDVKM. V was shortened by 6 bases and J by 3 bases, with 12 bases between the two germline ends. The CDR3 has 15 residues. CDR3 in DNA: TGTGCCAGCAGATTCCCGGGGGTTGGGGCCAACGTCCTGACTTTC. This encodes CASRFPGVGANVLTF.

The chain uses TRBV5-1 and TRBJ1-2; tentative D call: TRBD1 (6 bases). V gave up 0 bases and J gave up 0 bases, with 15 bases separating them. This CDR3 has 17 residues. Germline V gene data show CDR1 as SGHRS and CDR2 as YFSETQ. The CDR3 loop reads CASSLAETGPPNYGYTF. CDR3 bases: TGCGCCAGCAGCTTGGCCGAAACAGGGCCTCCTAACTATGGCTACACCTTC.

The V gene is TRBV19, the J gene TRBJ1-5; D is uncertain. The assigned J gene may be wrong: the sequence end matches TRBJ2-3 better. Germline V lookup: CDR1 LNHDA, CDR2 SQIVND (reference sequence). CDR3 length equals 13 residues. Here the CDR3 reads CASSMQEHQPQYF. CDR3 sequence (DNA): TGTGCCAGTAGTATGCAGGAGCATCAGCCCCAGTATTTT.

This clone was observed a single time. The CDR3 coding sequence is TGTGCCAGCAGTTTAGTGACAACATCGAACACCGGGGAGCTGTTTTTT. Encoded protein: CASSLVTTSNTGELFF. The chain has TRBV28 and TRBJ2-2; D remains unclear. The CDR3 runs to 16 residues. The germline V and J ends were trimmed by 2 bases and 0 bases, with 10 bases remaining between them. Germline lookup yields CDR1 MDHEN and CDR2 SYDVKM.

The genes are TRBV7-2 and TRBJ2-7; 7 nucleotides align to TRBD1. This CDR3 contains 15 residues. The J segment lost 3 bases and the V segment lost 4 bases, leaving 9 bases of the junction unmatched. Germline CDR1 and CDR2: SGHTA and FQGNSA. The CDR3, as DNA: TGTGCCAGCAGCTCGAACAGGGGCCTTGGCTACGAGCAGTACTTC. Its protein product is CASSSNRGLGYEQYF.

Here the CDR3 reads CARTGPINYGYTF. The CDR3 nucleotides read TGTGCCAGAACTGGCCCTATCAACTATGGCTACACCTTC. The chain combines TRBV7-1 with TRBJ1-2; no definite D call. TRBV7-1 is noted as an ORF with a role that remains uncertain. Trimming removed 9 bases at V and 2 bases at J, with 13 bases between. The CDR3 sequence is 13 residues long.

In its sample, this clone was seen a few times. V gene TRBV6-8 combines with J gene TRBJ2-7; TRBD1 might be the D (5 bases). Trimming shortened V by 3 bases and J by 2 bases, and 11 bases separated the two germline ends. The CDR3 has 14 amino acids. Germline lookup yields CDR1 MNHGY and CDR2 SAAAGT. The CDR3 coding sequence is TGTGCCAGCAGTTATCTCCAGGGCCCCTACGAGCAGTACTTC. This sequence encodes CASSYLQGPYEQYF.

There are a few counts of this clone. The V gene is TRBV11-3, the J gene TRBJ1-6; the match to TRBD1 covers 9 bases. The V segment lost 6 bases and the J segment 4 bases; nucleotides outside the gene matches: 10. Germline V gene lookup returns CDR1 SGHNT and CDR2 YENEEA. The CDR3 has 17 amino acids. Written as DNA, the CDR3 is TGTGCCAGCAGTCGTAACAGGGGGCCCCAGTATAATTCACCCCTCCACTTT. As protein: CASSRNRGPQYNSPLHF. The full variable domain, in which reference TRBV11-3 and TRBJ1-6 provide the parts outside the CDR3, is EAGVVQSPRYKIIEKKQPVAFWCNPISGHNTLYWYLQNLGQGPELLIRYENEEAVDDSQLPKDRFSAERLKGVDSTLKIQPAELGDSAVYLCASSRNRGPQYNSPLHFGNGTRLTVT.

This sequence joins TRBV15 and TRBJ2-7; D is possibly TRBD1 or TRBD2 (5 bases each). The germline V and J ends were trimmed by 3 bases and 4 bases, with 16 bases remaining between them. This CDR3 is built from 15 residues. Germline CDR1 and CDR2: LNHNV and YYDKDF (reference sequence). The DNA for the CDR3 is TGTGCCACCAGCAGGGCTGTGGGGGTTCGGTACGAGCAGTACTTC. This translates into CATSRAVGVRYEQYF.

The chain is built from TRBV11-3 and TRBJ2-1; 8 bases align to TRBD2. There are 15 residues in the CDR3. Unmatched junction bases numbered 6, after V lost 3 bases and J lost 5 bases. Per the germline V gene, CDR1 is SGHNT and CDR2 is YENEEA. The CDR3 sequence: CASSLMASGHNEQFF. As DNA, the CDR3 is TGTGCCAGCAGCTTGATGGCTAGCGGGCACAATGAGCAGTTCTTC.

The rearrangement links TRBV28 to TRBJ2-3, with TRBD2 identical over 8 bases. Losses at the gene ends were 3 bases for V and 1 base for J; bases not matched to a gene: 3. This CDR3 has 15 residues. The V gene's germline CDR1 is MDHEN and CDR2 SYDVKM. CDR3 bases: TGTGCCAGCAGTTTGGCGGGGGGCCGCACAGATACGCAGTATTTT. Protein product: CASSLAGGRTDTQYF.

The chain links TRBV1 to TRBJ1-2. TRBV1 counts as a pseudogene. The CDR3 consists of 14 residues. This CDR3 is CASSRAGGQDGYTF. The CDR3 coding sequence is TGCGCCAGCAGCCGAGCGGGGGGGCAGGATGGCTACACCTTC.

This clone appeared a few times. The chain joins TRBV6-8 to TRBJ1-2; possibly TRBD1 for D (6 bases). The V gene's germline CDR1 is MNHGY and CDR2 SAAAGT. The V gene lost 0 bases and the J gene lost 7 bases, with 12 bases spanning the gap. The CDR3 runs to 14 residues. CDR3 region: CASSYSQGQGGYTF. Written as DNA, the CDR3 is TGTGCCAGCAGTTACTCGCAGGGGCAGGGTGGCTACACCTTC.